This T cell receptor (beta chain) was identified during a study of blood T cell repertoires in COVID-19. Overall study: Material from acute and convalescent COVID-19 was sourced from the United States, Italy and Spain. Sources were T cells, B-cell-depleted T cells, or PBMCs; the material itself was cDNA or gDNA.

Study processing details: Amplified reference gene primers provided the basis for estimating nucleated cell counts. Sequencing was performed with immunoSEQ multiplex PCR; in TCRdb, only in-frame clones are kept and a portion is missing. The V and J calls and clone size were taken over from that table, and D and trimming were inferred from the DNA. This sample has around 210,000 clones, with approximately 87% found just once. Germline V gives CDR1 SGHNT, CDR2 YYREEE (reference sequence). The CDR3 is made up of 15 amino acids. V was clipped by 0 bases and J by 7 bases, with 16 bases between them. The sequencing sample was made of peripheral blood. The TCR comes from a woman aged 65 to 85 with acute or convalescent COVID-19. The V call is TRBV5-4, the J call TRBJ1-1; D gene unclear. The CDR3 DNA follows: TGTGCCAGCAGCTTGGCAGCTGGAGTGCGAGATGAAGCTTTCTTT. Translated: CASSLAAGVRDEAFF.